Listed below are T cell receptor beta chains from one sample, sequenced in a study of yellow fever vaccine responses in identical twins. Each CDR3 protein is one row after TCRdb ran MiXCR on the RT-PCR reads. This sample yields about 5,800 distinct CDR3 sequences, of which about 65% are seen a single time; about 4% belongs to the top ten. Sequencing was performed on T cells from blood (PBMCs), unsorted or a sorted subset (not recorded which), taken before or after yellow fever vaccination (not recorded which). The source is a woman under 30 who received the yellow fever vaccine. Both conserved end residues are part of each CDR3.

v_gene: TRBV7-9; j_gene: TRBJ1-5; CDR3aa: CASGDRAGASNQPQHF
v_gene: TRBV5-1; j_gene: TRBJ1-5; CDR3aa: CASSLAQGQGNQPQHF
v_gene: TRBV6-1; j_gene: TRBJ1-2; CDR3aa: CASRPRQANYGYTF
v_gene: TRBV18; j_gene: TRBJ2-3; CDR3aa: CASSPQLAGGPADTQYF
v_gene: TRBV29-1; j_gene: TRBJ2-7; CDR3aa: CSVTGTSGERSSYEQYF
v_gene: TRBV4-2; j_gene: TRBJ1-1; CDR3aa: CASSQGGVTEAFF
v_gene: TRBV11-1; j_gene: TRBJ2-2; CDR3aa: CASSFIHNTGELFF
v_gene: TRBV29-1; j_gene: TRBJ2-3; CDR3aa: CSSTEGATQYF
v_gene: TRBV5-1; j_gene: TRBJ2-2; CDR3aa: CASSFKRENTGELFF
v_gene: TRBV2; j_gene: TRBJ2-7; CDR3aa: CASSDGTSPYEQYF
v_gene: TRBV10-1; j_gene: TRBJ2-1; CDR3aa: CASSEFNEQFF
v_gene: TRBV18; j_gene: TRBJ1-5; CDR3aa: CASSPSPGQNQPQHF
v_gene: TRBV13; j_gene: TRBJ2-5; CDR3aa: CASTGTLGETQYF
v_gene: TRBV10-1; j_gene: TRBJ2-3; CDR3aa: CASSVTDGGWGDTQYF
v_gene: TRBV4-1; j_gene: TRBJ2-5; CDR3aa: CASSQGPQLREETQYF
v_gene: TRBV29-1; j_gene: TRBJ1-1; CDR3aa: CSVAMVNTEAFF
v_gene: TRBV7-2; j_gene: TRBJ2-5; CDR3aa: CASSLIGVQETQYF
v_gene: TRBV20-1; j_gene: TRBJ1-2; CDR3aa: CSAKWVEYGYTF
v_gene: TRBV19; j_gene: TRBJ2-3; CDR3aa: CASSMQFTDTQYF
v_gene: TRBV11-1; j_gene: TRBJ2-5; CDR3aa: CASSLVTGGTKTQYF
v_gene: TRBV6-5; j_gene: TRBJ1-5; CDR3aa: CASSYSSDQPQHF
v_gene: TRBV6-2/TRBV6-3; j_gene: TRBJ2-7; CDR3aa: CASSYPPYEQYF
v_gene: TRBV13; j_gene: TRBJ1-2; CDR3aa: CASSSQRNYGYTF
v_gene: TRBV4-1; j_gene: TRBJ2-7; CDR3aa: CASSQVIREGEQYF
v_gene: TRBV28; j_gene: TRBJ1-1; CDR3aa: CASSPTVNTEAFF
v_gene: TRBV10-1; j_gene: TRBJ2-7; CDR3aa: CASSESGTLSYEQYF
v_gene: TRBV6-2/TRBV6-3; j_gene: TRBJ1-1; CDR3aa: CASSYEGTANTEAFF
v_gene: TRBV7-6; j_gene: TRBJ2-1; CDR3aa: CASSRPGSYNEQFF
v_gene: TRBV29-1; j_gene: TRBJ2-5; CDR3aa: CSGWGGAETQYF
v_gene: TRBV5-5; j_gene: TRBJ2-7; CDR3aa: CASSRGQGLNYEQYF
v_gene: TRBV7-1; j_gene: TRBJ2-2; CDR3aa: CASSSRQVGGELFF
v_gene: TRBV7-9; j_gene: TRBJ1-2; CDR3aa: CASSLAGAGGYTF
v_gene: TRBV25-1; j_gene: TRBJ2-7; CDR3aa: CASSRKGQGYEQYF
v_gene: TRBV23-1; j_gene: TRBJ1-1; CDR3aa: CASSQWRKNTEAFF
v_gene: TRBV27; j_gene: TRBJ1-5; CDR3aa: CASSLLQGINQPQHF
v_gene: TRBV18; j_gene: TRBJ2-7; CDR3aa: CASSPMDSTYEQYF
v_gene: TRBV6-4; j_gene: TRBJ2-1; CDR3aa: CASSDTDSVNEQFF
v_gene: TRBV20-1; j_gene: TRBJ2-3; CDR3aa: CSARALNTDTQYF
v_gene: TRBV2; j_gene: TRBJ2-7; CDR3aa: CASSVYGGSSYEQYF
v_gene: TRBV28; j_gene: TRBJ1-1; CDR3aa: CASSLRANTEAFF
v_gene: TRBV29-1; j_gene: TRBJ1-5; CDR3aa: CSAWTGSNQPQHF
v_gene: TRBV2; j_gene: TRBJ2-1; CDR3aa: CASSVGFAQAYNEQFF
v_gene: TRBV6-2/TRBV6-3; j_gene: TRBJ2-3; CDR3aa: CASSYSNLAETQYF
v_gene: TRBV11-3; j_gene: TRBJ2-1; CDR3aa: CASSPHYSDEQFF
v_gene: TRBV6-1; j_gene: TRBJ2-7; CDR3aa: CASTSGTSYEQYF
v_gene: TRBV2; j_gene: TRBJ2-2; CDR3aa: CASSVPTKQGLDTGELFF
v_gene: TRBV12-3/TRBV12-4; j_gene: TRBJ2-1; CDR3aa: CAGLGTNNEQFF
v_gene: TRBV15; j_gene: TRBJ1-6; CDR3aa: CATSRDRASPLHF
v_gene: TRBV23-1; j_gene: TRBJ2-4; CDR3aa: CASPQEFLSLAGQYF
v_gene: TRBV7-6; j_gene: TRBJ2-7; CDR3aa: CASNSGGGYEQYF
v_gene: TRBV18; j_gene: TRBJ2-1; CDR3aa: CASSPGFSEFEQFF
v_gene: TRBV4-3; j_gene: TRBJ1-5; CDR3aa: CASSLQLGNQPQHF
v_gene: TRBV18; j_gene: TRBJ2-7; CDR3aa: CASSDTAYEQYF
v_gene: TRBV18; j_gene: TRBJ2-1; CDR3aa: CASSPDTPYNEQFF
v_gene: TRBV7-2; j_gene: TRBJ1-2; CDR3aa: CASSLGPTYGYTF
v_gene: TRBV21-1; j_gene: TRBJ2-1; CDR3aa: CASSRKRARSYNEQFF
v_gene: TRBV13; j_gene: TRBJ2-3; CDR3aa: CASVQDRGTDTQYF